This T cell receptor (beta chain) was obtained from a study of molecular identifiers for immune sequencing clone quantification. Study-wide results and limits: Clonotypes surpassing 20 RNA copies contained over 98% of effector molecules, versus under 1% in naive cells. Detection of one spiked Jurkat cell's TCR RNA reportedly worked in 980,000 or so naive cells.

Previously reported methods and listed TCR primers produced the bulk TCR libraries. TCRdb analysed the PCR reads with MiXCR anew, one entry per CDR3 protein. This sample has about 320,000 distinct CDR3 sequences, with 24% found just once. This clonotype was counted at least ten times. Its specificity is unknown. V gave up 2 bases and J gave up 6 bases; unmatched junction bases: 7. The CDR3 contains 16 residues. Germline V gene lookup returns CDR1 MNHEY and CDR2 SVGEGT. The chain couples TRBV6-2 or TRBV6-3 to TRBJ2-3, with 11 positions matching TRBD2. Sequenced sample: naive CD8+ T cells from blood, with Jurkat cell RNA spiked in. Regarding subset: FACS-sorted CD8+CD4-CCR7+CD45RA+ naive T cells. The sequence was obtained from a human donor in good health. Some libraries in this study had Jurkat cell RNA spiked in. CDR3 bases: TGTGCCAGCAGTTACGAACTAGCGGGGGACGCGGATACGCAGTATTTT. Translating it yields CASSYELAGDADTQYF.